This T cell receptor beta chain is drawn from a study of T cell clones after liver transplantation. This clone was counted once. TCRdb's copy holds only in-frame clones and misses some; the assay was immunoSEQ multiplex PCR. The table has 40,000 to 65,000 clones, approximately 84% seen once. The input for sequencing was CD4+ T cells from blood, taken before liver transplant. The sequence was obtained from a human donor who received a liver transplant.

CDR3 coding DNA: TGTGCCAGCAGCTTAGAGGGGTGGGCTAGCGGAGGACAAAGGTACGAGCAGTACTTC. Its protein is CASSLEGWASGGQRYEQYF. This chain connects TRBV13 to TRBJ2-7, with TRBD2 matching over 7 bases. Germline CDR1 is PRHDT and CDR2 is FYEKMQ (reference sequence). The CDR3 contains 19 residues. V gave up 1 base and J gave up 4 bases; unmatched junction bases: 19.